This is a list of T cell receptor beta chains from one sample in a study of shared clonotypes between healthy human individuals. TCRdb's table, derived via immunoSEQ multiplex PCR, lists solely in-frame clones and lacks some. The table records under 2,500,000 clones, roughly 95% of them present only once. Sequencing was performed on naive CD4+ T cells sorted from blood. These receptors were collected from a man between 18 and 35 years old in good health. The conserved cysteine and the conserved F or W are not part of the CDR3 here.

CDR3aa: ASSLQFRTGGYDEQF
v_gene: TRBV7-2

CDR3aa: ASSLDTGTSYT
v_gene: TRBV5-1

CDR3aa: ASTWGPGDNQPQH
v_gene: TRBV5-6

CDR3aa: SGLSSYNEQF
v_gene: TRBV29-1

CDR3aa: ASSSHGSGRPSYEQY
v_gene: TRBV6-7

CDR3aa: ASSVGLAGGRETQY
v_gene: TRBV9

CDR3aa: ATSRDTRLENTGELF
v_gene: TRBV15

CDR3aa: ASSLEGGRQDTQY
v_gene: TRBV7-2

CDR3aa: ASSQVATGVSYNEQF
v_gene: TRBV4-1

CDR3aa: ASGHQTPNTEAF
v_gene: TRBV12-5

CDR3aa: ASRLLGDENNSPLH
v_gene: TRBV5-4

CDR3aa: ASRSLETGNLYEKLF
v_gene: TRBV19

CDR3aa: AISPTIGSETNQPQH
v_gene: TRBV10-3

CDR3aa: ASTDPPSREQY
v_gene: TRBV5-1

CDR3aa: AWSSMRRGAEPQH
v_gene: TRBV30

CDR3aa: ASSEGASWSGELF
v_gene: TRBV6-1

CDR3aa: ASSLGQRSANTGELF
v_gene: TRBV5-1

CDR3aa: SVAPRLTPDTQY
v_gene: TRBV29-1

CDR3aa: ASSQTGSRAF
v_gene: TRBV5-4

CDR3aa: ASSQPPGQQHYEQY
v_gene: TRBV4-1

CDR3aa: ASSFSGPSTDTQY
v_gene: TRBV5-6

CDR3aa: ASSQGGNQPQH
v_gene: TRBV4-3

CDR3aa: ATSRGGTGSNYGYT
v_gene: TRBV15

CDR3aa: ASSNGDGKNEKLF
v_gene: TRBV13

CDR3aa: ASSSTGQGRKLF
v_gene: TRBV25-1

CDR3aa: ATKTGLADTQY
v_gene: TRBV6-5

CDR3aa: ASSPSDFSKETQY
v_gene: TRBV28

CDR3aa: ASSRRPATGELF
v_gene: TRBV6-5

CDR3aa: ASSVETSGGDTQY
v_gene: TRBV2

CDR3aa: SVEWGAGDTQY
v_gene: TRBV29-1

CDR3aa: ASSWDRVNTGELF
v_gene: TRBV2

CDR3aa: AWVASGGFNEQF
v_gene: TRBV30

CDR3aa: ASSEGRTAYEQY
v_gene: TRBV2

CDR3aa: ASRTQSYEQY
v_gene: TRBV2

CDR3aa: ASSERNRGEQY
v_gene: TRBV6-1

CDR3aa: ASSSPQLRGYT
v_gene: TRBV28

CDR3aa: ASSLGQGDEKLF
v_gene: TRBV5-1

CDR3aa: ASSPGTSGPYEQY
v_gene: TRBV5-6

CDR3aa: ASSFSAVNTEAF
v_gene: TRBV7-9

CDR3aa: ASSYPIWAGDTEAF
v_gene: TRBV6-6

CDR3aa: AIRPGTGDTEAF
v_gene: TRBV10-3

CDR3aa: ASSSGSSALGKNIQY
v_gene: TRBV10-1

CDR3aa: AISDPGLAGDETQY
v_gene: TRBV10-3

CDR3aa: ASSEKTEGDGYT
v_gene: TRBV5-1

CDR3aa: ASSLLGFGETQY
v_gene: TRBV5-1

CDR3aa: ARSLAVGVGNQPQH
v_gene: TRBV5-3

CDR3aa: ASSLALAGEQY
v_gene: TRBV7-9

CDR3aa: ASSMGQLTSGNTIY
v_gene: TRBV11-2

CDR3aa: ASRGTSGPSGANVLT
v_gene: TRBV2

CDR3aa: ASSLSESPNYGYT
v_gene: TRBV4-1

CDR3aa: ASSFAEGYSPLH
v_gene: TRBV7-2

CDR3aa: ASSSTFNTEAF
v_gene: TRBV6-1